Sequencing of this T cell receptor (beta chain) was carried out in a study of control samples from healthy donors and cancer patients. Profiling relied on immunoSEQ multiplex PCR, and the TCRdb table lists in-frame clones only, not all of them. This table has 170,000 or so clones, 85% to 95% appearing once. Germline assignment: CDR1 SGHTA and CDR2 FQGNSA. Trimming removed 8 bases from V and 5 bases from J, with 24 bases in between. The CDR3 is 16 residues long. Sequencing was performed on blood. This sequence joins TRBV7-2 and TRBJ2-5; D might be TRBD1 or TRBD2, each matching 6 bases. The receptor comes from a man aged 25 to 45 in good health. CDR3 coding DNA: TGTGCCAGCGGCGTTGGTGTTGGAGGGGGTGGGGAGACCCAGTACTTC. Protein: CASGVGVGGGGETQYF.